The 18 T cell receptor beta chains below all came from one sample that was sequenced in a study of spatial heterogeneity in lung cancer. The time point is: sample taken at primary tumor resection. MiXCR was run by TCRdb on the 5' RACE reads, yielding one entry per CDR3 protein. This sample carries some 55,000 distinct CDR3 sequences, 6.3% of them seen once, and the ten largest clones take 14% to 15%. Material: PBMCs, obtained at surgery. These receptors were collected from a female donor with early-stage non-small cell lung cancer.

The chain is built from TRBV10-1 and TRBJ1-6; D possibly corresponds to TRBD1 (5 bases). This CDR3 has 16 amino acids. V was cut by 4 bases and J by 10 bases, with 20 bases left in between. The germline gives CDR1 WNHNN, CDR2 SYGVQD (reference sequence). The CDR3 DNA reads TGCGCCAGCAGTGTTGGGACGGCCGGCGAGGGATCACCCCTCCACTTT. Its protein is CASSVGTAGEGSPLHF.

For this clonotype: A single base separates this from a much larger clone, so it may be a read error. The chain combines TRBV12-3 or TRBV12-4 with TRBJ2-1; 8 bases match TRBD2. The CDR3 extends over 18 amino acids. Written as DNA, the CDR3 is TGTGCCAGCAGTGGGCCCAAACCCAGCGGGGGTCCACTGAATGAGCAGTCCTTC. Residues: CASSGPKPSGGPLNEQSF.

There are many counts of this clonotype. The genes are TRBV20-1 and TRBJ1-4; the match to TRBD1 covers 8 bases. The V gene's germline CDR1 is DFQATT and CDR2 SNEGSKA (reference sequence). V trimming: 5 bases; J trimming: 2 bases; junction bases outside the gene matches: 7. This CDR3 comprises 15 residues. In DNA form, the CDR3 reads TGCAGTGCTCGCAACCCAGGGGGCACTAATGAAAAACTGTTTTTT. The encoded protein is CSARNPGGTNEKLFF.

This clonotype showed up just a few times. This chain uses TRBV7-9 with TRBJ2-7, with D perhaps TRBD1 (6 bases). The CDR3 is 12 residues long. The ends were cut back, 5 bases at V and 4 bases at J, with 9 bases in the middle. In germline, CDR1 is SEHNR, CDR2 FQNEAQ (reference sequence). This CDR3 is CASSPTGYEQYF. For the CDR3, the DNA is TGTGCCAGCAGCCCGACAGGTTACGAGCAGTACTTC.

The genes are TRBV6-6 and TRBJ1-5; D gene ambiguous. The length of the CDR3 is 18 residues. From germline, CDR1 is MNHNY and CDR2 SVGAGI (reference sequence). V lost 4 bases to trimming and J lost 2 bases, with 21 bases between them. The CDR3 reads CASSSVVLTGMRNQPQHF. The CDR3 DNA reads TGTGCCAGCAGTTCGGTGGTCCTTACGGGGATGCGCAATCAGCCCCAGCATTTT.

This clonotype was seen repeatedly, ten times or more. The chain uses TRBV9 and TRBJ2-4; TRBD1 is a possible D gene (6 bases). With 5 bases removed from V and 5 bases from J, the gap between germline ends came to 11 bases. Germline values: CDR1 SGDLS, CDR2 YYNGEE. This CDR3 is built from 13 residues. In DNA, the CDR3 is TGTGCCAGCAGAGGGTCAGGGGAAAACATTCAGTACTTC. Encoded protein: CASRGSGENIQYF.

This clonotype is medium-sized (0.01 to 0.1%) by share. This chain links TRBV28 with TRBJ2-5; D possibly matches TRBD1 or TRBD2 (5 bases each). With 8 bases removed from V and 5 bases from J, the gap between germline ends came to 24 bases. Germline CDR1 and CDR2: MDHEN and SYDVKM. This CDR3 is built from 16 residues. Here the CDR3 reads CASPPRGAGNKETQYF. The CDR3 coding sequence is TGTGCCAGCCCCCCGAGAGGGGCAGGGAATAAGGAGACCCAGTACTTC.

This clonotype was detected a few times. This sequence joins TRBV24-1 and TRBJ1-4; D is unresolved. CDR1 and CDR2 (germline): KGHDR, SFDVKD. Trimming left V 9 bases short and J 6 bases short, with 7 bases between. The length of the CDR3 is 11 residues. The CDR3 sequence is CATERDEKLFF. CDR3 sequence (DNA): TGTGCCACCGAGAGGGATGAAAAACTGTTTTTT.

V usage is TRBV7-9 and J usage is TRBJ2-6; 9 nucleotides align to TRBD1. The CDR3 totals 18 residues. With 3 bases clipped from V and 0 bases from J, the junction kept 6 bases outside the gene matches. The V gene's germline CDR1 is SEHNR and CDR2 FQNEAQ (reference sequence). CDR3 nucleotides: TGTGCCAGCAGCTTGTCGAGGGACAGGGACTCTGGGGCCAACGTCCTGACTTTC. It specifies CASSLSRDRDSGANVLTF.

This clonotype was found a few times. The rearrangement uses TRBV7-9 and TRBJ2-1; the D is unclear. CDR3 length: 11 amino acids. V lost 1 base to trimming and J lost 9 bases, with 4 bases between them. CDR1 and CDR2 from the germline V gene are SEHNR and FQNEAQ (reference sequence). The CDR3 bases are TGTGCCAGCAGCTTAGACTCTGAGCAGTTCTTC. It is translated as CASSLDSEQFF. Complete variable domain (other parts from reference TRBV7-9 and TRBJ2-1): DTGVSQNPRHKITKRGQNVTFRCDPISEHNRLYWYRQTLGQGPEFLTYFQNEAQLEKSRLLSDRFSAERPKGSFSTLEIQRTEQGDSAMYLCASSLDSEQFFGPGTRLTVL.

This clonotype was seen at least ten times. V usage is TRBV12-3 or TRBV12-4 and J usage is TRBJ1-3, with unresolved D. The CDR3 totals 16 residues. Trimming left V 5 bases short and J 0 bases short, with 14 bases between. CDR3 nucleotide sequence: TGTGCCAGCAGTATTCGGACGGATTACTCTGGAAACACCATATATTTT. Protein product: CASSIRTDYSGNTIYF.

In its sample, this clonotype was seen many times. The CDR3 sequence: CASGLRMNTEAFF. The CDR3 DNA follows: TGTGCTAGTGGTTTGAGGATGAACACTGAAGCTTTCTTT. The chain carries TRBV12-5 and TRBJ1-1; no clear D gene. The CDR3 consists of 13 residues. In germline, CDR1 is LGHNT, CDR2 FRNRAP. V gave up 2 bases and J gave up 0 bases, with 4 bases separating them. The complete variable domain, with remaining parts taken from reference TRBV12-5 and TRBJ1-1, reads DARVTQTPRHKVTEMGQEVTMRCQPILGHNTVFWYRQTMMQGLELLAYFRNRAPLDDSGMPKDRFSAEMPDATLATLKIQPSEPRDSAVYFCASGLRMNTEAFFGQGTRLTVV.

This clonotype came up a few times. The chain carries TRBV28 and TRBJ1-1, with 8 bases that match TRBD1. CDR1 is MDHEN and CDR2 is SYDVKM in the germline V gene. Trimming at V came to 1 base and at J to 5 bases, leaving 3 bases not matched to a gene. This CDR3 comprises 14 residues. CDR3 in amino acids: CASSLLDRGTEAFF. DNA of the CDR3: TGTGCCAGCAGTTTATTAGACAGGGGAACTGAAGCTTTCTTT.

This clonotype has ten or more counts. The V and J genes are TRBV7-9 and TRBJ2-1, with D hard to call. Germline V CDR1 and CDR2: SEHNR, FQNEAQ (reference sequence). The length of the CDR3 is 13 residues. Trimming took off 4 bases at V and 7 bases at J, with 11 bases between the two ends. CDR3 coding DNA: TGTGCCAGCAGCTCCCTAAGGCTGAATGAGCAGTTCTTC. Translating it yields CASSSLRLNEQFF. Using reference TRBV7-9 and TRBJ2-1 for the parts outside the CDR3, the full variable domain is DTGVSQNPRHKITKRGQNVTFRCDPISEHNRLYWYRQTLGQGPEFLTYFQNEAQLEKSRLLSDRFSAERPKGSFSTLEIQRTEQGDSAMYLCASSSLRLNEQFFGPGTRLTVL.

This chain connects TRBV7-8 to TRBJ2-2; D tentatively reads TRBD1 or TRBD2 (6 bases each). V was clipped by 1 base and J by 3 bases, with 12 bases between them. CDR1 is SGHVS, CDR2 FQNEAQ, per germline. This CDR3 has 16 residues. The CDR3 DNA sequence: TGTGCCAGCAGCTTAGGGGGGGCTAGAGACACCGGGGAGCTGTTTTTT. This gives the protein CASSLGGARDTGELFF.

As to this clonotype: Given a much more abundant clone one base away, this may be a read error. The gene calls are TRBV11-2 and TRBJ2-1, with 9 bases aligning to TRBD2. CDR3 length equals 14 residues. From germline, CDR1 is SGHAT and CDR2 FQNNGV. This CDR3 is CASNQRGAYNKQFF. For the CDR3, the DNA is TGTGCCAGCAACCAGCGGGGGGCCTACAATAAGCAGTTCTTC. Complete variable domain (other parts from reference TRBV11-2 and TRBJ2-1): EAGVAQSPRYKIIEKRQSVAFWCNPISGHATLYWYQQILGQGPKLLIQFQNNGVVDDSQLPKDRFSAERLKGVDSTLKIQPAKLEDSAVYLCASNQRGAYNKQFFGPGTRLTVL.

This clonotype showed up many times. The chain carries TRBV28 and TRBJ2-3; 10 bases are a match to TRBD2. The CDR3 totals 16 residues. Losses at the gene ends were 6 bases for V and 2 bases for J; bases not matched to a gene: 8. In germline, CDR1 is MDHEN, CDR2 SYDVKM. CDR3: CASRSSGGRITDTQYF. In DNA form, the CDR3 reads TGTGCCAGCAGAAGTAGCGGGGGGCGTATCACAGATACGCAGTATTTT.

This clonotype was picked up a small number of times. The J gene is TRBJ2-7, the V gene TRBV12-3 or TRBV12-4; D may be TRBD1 (7 bases). Trimming took off 6 bases at V and 6 bases at J, with 9 bases between the two ends. This CDR3 comprises 11 residues. CDR3 DNA sequence: TGTGCCAGCAGGCAGGGGGGCGAGCAGTACTTC. Its protein product is CASRQGGEQYF.